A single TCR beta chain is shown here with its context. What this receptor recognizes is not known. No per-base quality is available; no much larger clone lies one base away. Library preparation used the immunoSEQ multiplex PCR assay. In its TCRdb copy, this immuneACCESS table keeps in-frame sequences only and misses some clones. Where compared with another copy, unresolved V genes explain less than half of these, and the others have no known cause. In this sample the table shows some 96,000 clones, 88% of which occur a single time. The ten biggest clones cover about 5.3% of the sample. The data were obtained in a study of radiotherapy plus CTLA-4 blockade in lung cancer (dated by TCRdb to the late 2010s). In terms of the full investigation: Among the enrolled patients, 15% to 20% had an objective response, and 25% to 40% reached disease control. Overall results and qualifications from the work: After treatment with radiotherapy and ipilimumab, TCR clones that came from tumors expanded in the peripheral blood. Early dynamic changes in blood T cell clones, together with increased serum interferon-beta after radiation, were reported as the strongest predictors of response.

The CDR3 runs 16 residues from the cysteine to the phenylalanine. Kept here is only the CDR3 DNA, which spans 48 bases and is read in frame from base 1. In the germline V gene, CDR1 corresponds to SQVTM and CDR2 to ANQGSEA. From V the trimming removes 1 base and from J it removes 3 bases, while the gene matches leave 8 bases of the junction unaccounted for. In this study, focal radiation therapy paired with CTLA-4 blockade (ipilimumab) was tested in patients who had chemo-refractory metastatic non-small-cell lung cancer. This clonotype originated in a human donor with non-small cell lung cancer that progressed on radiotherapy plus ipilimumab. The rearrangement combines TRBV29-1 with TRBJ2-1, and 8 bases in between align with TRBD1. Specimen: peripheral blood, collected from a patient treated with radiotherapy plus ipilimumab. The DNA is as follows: TGCAGCGTTGAAGGGGCCCCCGGACAGGGCTACAATGAGCAGTTCTTC. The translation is CSVEGAPGQGYNEQFF.